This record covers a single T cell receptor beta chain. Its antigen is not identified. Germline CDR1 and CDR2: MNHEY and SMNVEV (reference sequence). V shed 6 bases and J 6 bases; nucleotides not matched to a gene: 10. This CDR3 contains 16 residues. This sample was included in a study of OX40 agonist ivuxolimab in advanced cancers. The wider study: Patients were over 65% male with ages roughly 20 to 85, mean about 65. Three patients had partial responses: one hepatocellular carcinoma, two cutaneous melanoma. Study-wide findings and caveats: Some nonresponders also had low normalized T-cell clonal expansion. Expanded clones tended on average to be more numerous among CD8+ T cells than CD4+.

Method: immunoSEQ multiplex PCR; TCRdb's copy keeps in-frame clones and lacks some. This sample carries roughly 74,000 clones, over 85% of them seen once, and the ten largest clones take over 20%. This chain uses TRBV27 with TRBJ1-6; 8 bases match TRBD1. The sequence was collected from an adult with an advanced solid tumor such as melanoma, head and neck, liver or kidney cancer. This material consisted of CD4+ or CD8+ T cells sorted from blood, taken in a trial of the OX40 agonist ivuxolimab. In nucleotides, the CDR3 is TGTGCCAGCAGGCTACACACGGGACAGGTTAATTCACCCCTCCACTTT. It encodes CASRLHTGQVNSPLHF.